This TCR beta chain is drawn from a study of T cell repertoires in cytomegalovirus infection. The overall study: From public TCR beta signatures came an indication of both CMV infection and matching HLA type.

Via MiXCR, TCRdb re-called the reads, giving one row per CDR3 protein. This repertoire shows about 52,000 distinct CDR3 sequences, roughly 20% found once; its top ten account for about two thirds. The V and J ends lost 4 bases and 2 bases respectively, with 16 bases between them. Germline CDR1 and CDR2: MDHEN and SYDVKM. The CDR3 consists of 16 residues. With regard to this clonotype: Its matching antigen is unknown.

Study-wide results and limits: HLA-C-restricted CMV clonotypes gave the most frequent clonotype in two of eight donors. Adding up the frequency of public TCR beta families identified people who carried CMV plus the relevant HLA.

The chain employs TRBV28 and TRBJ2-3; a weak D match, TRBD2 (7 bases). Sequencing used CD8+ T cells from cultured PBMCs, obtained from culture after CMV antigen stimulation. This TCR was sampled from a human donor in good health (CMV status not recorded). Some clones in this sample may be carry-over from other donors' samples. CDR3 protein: CASSSTRGAYTDTQYF. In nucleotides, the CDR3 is TGTGCCAGCAGTTCCACCCGGGGGGCCTACACAGATACGCAGTATTTT.